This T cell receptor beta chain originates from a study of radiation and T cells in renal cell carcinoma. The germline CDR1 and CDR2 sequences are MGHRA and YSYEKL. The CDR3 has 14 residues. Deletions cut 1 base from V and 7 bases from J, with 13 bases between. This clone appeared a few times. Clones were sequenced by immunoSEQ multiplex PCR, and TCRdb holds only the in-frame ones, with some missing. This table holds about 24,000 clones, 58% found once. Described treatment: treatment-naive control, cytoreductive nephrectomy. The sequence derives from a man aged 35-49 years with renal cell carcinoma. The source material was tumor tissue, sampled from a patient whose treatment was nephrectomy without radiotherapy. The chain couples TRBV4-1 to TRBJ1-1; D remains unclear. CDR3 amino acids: CASSQAGYGSEAFF. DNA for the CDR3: TGCGCCAGCAGCCAAGCTGGGTACGGGAGTGAAGCTTTCTTT.